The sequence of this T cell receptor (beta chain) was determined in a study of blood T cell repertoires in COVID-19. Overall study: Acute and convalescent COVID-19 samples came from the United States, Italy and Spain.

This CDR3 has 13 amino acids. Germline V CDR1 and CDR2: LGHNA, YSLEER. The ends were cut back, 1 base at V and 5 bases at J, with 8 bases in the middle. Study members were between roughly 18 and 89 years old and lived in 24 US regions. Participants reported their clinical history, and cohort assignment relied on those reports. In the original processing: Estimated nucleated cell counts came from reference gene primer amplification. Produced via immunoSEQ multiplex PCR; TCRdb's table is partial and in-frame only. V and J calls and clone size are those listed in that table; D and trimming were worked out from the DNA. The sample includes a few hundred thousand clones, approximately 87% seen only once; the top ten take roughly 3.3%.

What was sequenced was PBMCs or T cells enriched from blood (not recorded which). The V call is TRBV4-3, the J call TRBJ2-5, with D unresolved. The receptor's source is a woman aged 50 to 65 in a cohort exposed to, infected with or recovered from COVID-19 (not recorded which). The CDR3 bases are TGCGCCAGCAGCCAAGTTAACTGGGAGACCCAGTACTTC. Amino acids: CASSQVNWETQYF.